These 2 T cell receptor beta chains originate from one sample sequenced in a study of regulatory T cells in long-lasting Graves disease. HTBI primers from iRepertoire and Arm-PCR of CDR3 regions yielded the TCR beta libraries. Each CDR3 protein is one row after TCRdb ran MiXCR on the multiplex PCR reads. The top ten hold over 7.5% of the sample, which has 450,000 or so distinct CDR3 sequences, around 20% seen once. The sample's time point: persistent/refractory GD, antithyroid drugs over 5 years with positive TRAb. PBMC RNA was the source of the TCR library. Sequenced here: peripheral blood mononuclear cells (PBMCs), sampled when the disease was refractory, from a patient treated with antithyroid drugs. The source of these receptors is a female donor with Graves disease.

This clonotype has only a few counts. The rearrangement uses TRBV27 and TRBJ2-7, with D perhaps matching TRBD1 (6 bases). Deletions cut 3 bases from V and 3 bases from J, with 12 bases between. Per germline, CDR1 MNHEY and CDR2 SMNVEV (reference sequence). This CDR3 comprises 14 residues. The CDR3 loop reads CASSFSGDVYEQYF. DNA for the CDR3: TGTGCCAGCAGTTTTTCAGGGGACGTCTACGAGCAGTACTTC.

This clonotype was counted ten times or more. The chain is built from TRBV15 and TRBJ2-5, with 15 bases fitting TRBD2. This CDR3 has 18 amino acids. The germline CDR1 and CDR2 sequences are LNHNV and YYDKDF (reference sequence). V was clipped by 7 bases and J by 1 base; unmatched bases: 10. As DNA, the CDR3 is TGTGCCACCACAGCTCCGGGACTAGCGGGAGGATTCCAAGAGACCCAGTACTTC. Its protein is CATTAPGLAGGFQETQYF. Full variable domain (rest looked up from reference TRBV15 and TRBJ2-5): DAMVIQNPRYQVTQFGKPVTLSCSQTLNHNVMYWYQQKSSQAPKLLFHYYDKDFNNEADTPDNFQSRRPNTSFCFLDIRSPGLGDTAMYLCATTAPGLAGGFQETQYFGPGTRLLVL.